This T cell receptor beta chain was identified in a study of shared clonotypes between healthy human individuals (TCRdb year 2020). General notes on the study: A few men and a couple of women, aged 18 to 49 years, made up the cohort. Per donor, three plates each were used for CD4 naive and CD4 memory, two for CD8 naive, and one for CD8 memory. To estimate repertoire size and how much clonotype sharing occurs between individuals, the study deeply sequenced the blood TCR repertoires of five or six healthy adults. Libraries were prepared and TCR repertoires were sequenced by different laboratories using diverse techniques, in order to increase sequencing depth and limit assay-specific biases. Between about 0.9 and 10 billion PBMCs per donor were obtained by leukapheresis.

CD8 naive samples consisted of CD45RO-negative cells that were positively selected for CCR7, yielding a CD45RA+CCR7+ population without TemRA cells. Healthy HIV-negative adults with no recently reported acute infections or vaccinations were included as donors. Only Caucasian adults living in Nashville, Tennessee, USA were represented among the donors. After blood collection by leukapheresis, PBMCs were isolated using Ficoll-Histopaque density gradient centrifugation and then cryopreserved in the vapor phase of liquid nitrogen. Analytical flow cytometry was used to check the purity and quantity of every magnetically sorted T cell population. Genomic DNA was isolated from each sorted fraction and quantified by UV absorbance on a Nanodrop 2000c. About this clone itself: The target of this receptor is not known. One base away there is no much larger clone; base qualities are not given.

Trimming takes 6 bases from V and 3 bases from J, and the germline ends sit 9 bases apart. The germline V gene specifies SQVTM as CDR1 and ANQGSEA as CDR2. The CDR3 numbers 12 residues from cysteine through phenylalanine. Only the CDR3 DNA is retained, 36 bases long and in frame from the first base. Overall study results and their limits: When several donors were compared, the shared fraction of clonotypes was 5% to 6.5% for naive CD4, less than 4% for naive CD8, 2.3% for memory CD4, and around 0.4% for memory CD8. Pairwise subsampling led to the expectation that sequencing depth would affect the degree of clonotype sharing among donors. Even with the large sequencing depth, rarefaction of the sorted-subset datasets indicated that sequencing was incomplete. Because the study included a small number of donors, the genetic and exposure-history diversity represented was limited. Sampling was restricted to blood, and TCR repertoires in tissues likely differ from the TCR repertoires found in blood. Estimated clonotype richness was generally larger for naive than for memory subsets. Compared with non-shared clonotypes, clonotypes shared by all four sorted-subset donors had higher generation probabilities.

Using the deep immunoSEQ assay, multiplex PCR amplified TCR CDR3 regions from genomic DNA. Genomic DNA extracted from each cell subset was distributed evenly over all wells of several immunoSEQ 96-well plates, and each plate served as one replicate. Each replicate PCR for sorted subsets received approximately 220 ng genomic DNA, equal to about 30,000 T cell genomes. Purified libraries were measured with a Qubit 3.0 fluorometer, size-checked on a Bioanalyzer 2100, and measured again with the KAPA Library Quantification kit. A separate single-read 150-cycle Illumina NextSeq 550 flow cell was used to sequence each immunoSEQ 96-well plate. Processing in the source paper ran as follows. The immunoSEQ output contained only junctional sequences without quality scores, so filtering could not match that applied to full-length reads. Sequences were annotated with PyIR, a Python wrapper for IgBLAST v1.9, and V/J genes and CDR3 were assigned using IMGT germline references. Reads with weak V/J assignments (E-value above 1e-6), missing CDR3, stop codons, out-of-frame junctions, or ambiguous translated residues were removed. V3J clonotypes were defined as sequences sharing an identical inferred V gene, J gene, and CDR3 amino acid sequence. Percentage overlap between repertoires was computed as shared unique clonotypes divided by the size of the smaller repertoire. RTK rarefaction, the Chao1 estimator, and Recon v2.1 estimates of unobserved clonotypes were used to assess repertoire richness. For all TCRbeta clonotypes obtained by the gDNA method from a handful of donors, generation probabilities were computed with OLGA. TCRdb took over this immuneACCESS table, retaining in-frame rearrangements with V and J assigned. Such tables are incomplete; in checked studies, under half of the missing clones stem from an unresolved V gene, and the remainder is unexplained. V and J calls and clone size follow that table, whereas D and trimming were derived from the DNA. The sample table records more than 2 million clones; 80% to 95% of these occur just once. Around 1.7% of the sample is in the top ten clones.

Sequenced: naive CD8+ T cells from PBMCs. In the paper's terms, the cell subset or site label means: CD45RA+CCR7+. The rearrangement combines TRBV29-1 with TRBJ2-1, with TRBD2 perhaps the D gene, on 5 matching bases. This receptor was identified in a man aged 18 to 35 in good health. Some clones in this sample may be carry-over from other donors' samples. The DNA sequence reads TGCAGCGTAACGGAGGTCTACAATGAGCAGTTCTTC. It encodes CSVTEVYNEQFF.